These 19 T cell receptor beta chains originate from one sample sequenced in a study of post-analysis software for immune sequencing data. Carried by the TCR beta cDNA libraries were unique molecular identifiers. MiXCR was run by TCRdb on the PCR reads, yielding one entry per CDR3 protein. The data contain hundreds of thousands of distinct CDR3 sequences, approximately 59% of them singletons. Broader study findings: Relative to controls, patients had five TRBV segments at higher frequency, with TRBV5-6, TRBV5-1 and TRBV20-1 among these.

Which antigens these TCRs recognize remains unknown. The material sequenced was blood. These receptors all come from a girl aged 2-10 years with multiple sclerosis.

This clonotype has a handful of counts. J is TRBJ1-5 and V is TRBV9; 8 bases are shared with TRBD1. The junction had 2 bases not matched to a gene; V was cut back by 3 bases and J by 3 bases. Germline V gene sequence: CDR1 SGDLS, CDR2 YYNGEE. The CDR3 sequence is 14 residues long. As DNA, the CDR3 is TGTGCCAGCAGCGGGACAGGGAACAATCAGCCCCAGCATTTT. Translation gives CASSGTGNNQPQHF.

Only a few counts were recorded for this clonotype. DNA of the CDR3: TGTGCCAGCAGCCCCGACAGCTCCTTTTCGGATACGCAGTATTTT. Amino acid sequence: CASSPDSSFSDTQYF. The chain carries TRBV7-3 and TRBJ2-3, with D maybe TRBD1 (5 bases). The CDR3 is 15 amino acids. V lost 5 bases, J lost 6 bases, and 18 bases lay in between. Germline-derived CDR1 and CDR2 are SGHTA and FQGTGA.

The J gene is TRBJ2-5, the V gene TRBV10-3; 9 bases fit TRBD2. Germline CDR1 and CDR2: ENHRY and SYGVKD. J was trimmed by 4 bases and V by 10 bases; bases with no gene match: 7. The CDR3 runs to 13 residues. In DNA, the CDR3 is TGTGCCACCCAGGAGACTAGCGGAGAGACCCAGTACTTC. Translation gives CATQETSGETQYF.

This clonotype was counted a few times. The chain recombines TRBV29-1 with TRBJ2-5; D uncertain. The CDR3 is 11 amino acids. Trimming removed 2 bases at V and 4 bases at J, with 5 bases between. Germline CDR1 reads SQVTM; CDR2 reads ANQGSEA. The CDR3 coding sequence is TGCAGCGTTGAACCTTTAGAGACCCAGTACTTC. Translated: CSVEPLETQYF. Together with reference TRBV29-1 and TRBJ2-5, the CDR3 gives the full variable domain: SAVISQKPSRDICQRGTSLTIQCQVDSQVTMMFWYRQQPGQSLTLIATANQGSEATYESGFVIDKFPISRPNLTFSTLTVSNMSPEDSSIYLCSVEPLETQYFGPGTRLLVL.

CDR3 nucleotides: TGTGCCAGCAGCGTAGAGGGCCAACTAGCCGATGAGCAGTTCTTC. Encoded protein: CASSVEGQLADEQFF. The J gene is TRBJ2-1, the V gene TRBV9, with D tentatively TRBD2 (6 bases). The CDR3 has 15 amino acids. Germline CDR1 is SGDLS and CDR2 is YYNGEE. V lost 0 bases and J lost 8, with 15 bases in between.

The chain employs TRBV7-2 and TRBJ2-5; no definite D call. Trimming stripped 5 bases from V and 0 bases from J, with 10 bases between. Germline CDR1 SGHTA, CDR2 FQGNSA. CDR3 size: 14 residues. The CDR3 coding sequence is TGTGCCAGCAGCACTATGCAGGACCAAGAGACCCAGTACTTC. Amino acid sequence: CASSTMQDQETQYF.

J is TRBJ2-3 and V is TRBV12-3 or TRBV12-4, with D hard to call. This CDR3 has 12 residues. Trimming left V 5 bases short and J 5 bases short, with 8 bases between. CDR3 protein: CASSISRDTQYF. For the CDR3, the DNA is TGTGCCAGCAGTATTAGCCGAGATACGCAGTATTTT.

This chain uses TRBV9 with TRBJ2-3; D gene uncertain. V was cut by 0 bases and J by 4 bases, with 9 bases left in between. Looked up from germline, CDR1 is SGDLS and CDR2 is YYNGEE. This CDR3 has 14 residues. The CDR3 protein is CASSVAWSADTQYF. The CDR3 region has the DNA TGTGCCAGCAGCGTAGCGTGGAGCGCAGATACGCAGTATTTT.

This chain uses TRBV20-1 with TRBJ1-2; no clear D. Trimming took off 4 bases at V and 0 bases at J, with 9 bases between the two ends. Per germline, CDR1 DFQATT and CDR2 SNEGSKA (reference sequence). CDR3 length equals 13 residues. The CDR3 spells CSATDLANYGYTF. CDR3 nucleotides: TGCAGTGCTACGGATTTAGCTAACTATGGCTACACCTTC.

The gene calls are TRBV20-1 and TRBJ2-3, with a weak D call TRBD2 (6 bases). V lost 6 bases to trimming and J lost 0 bases, with 16 bases between them. The CDR3 runs 15 residues. CDR1 and CDR2 from the germline V gene are DFQATT and SNEGSKA (reference sequence). Here the CDR3 DNA reads TGCAGTGCGGATAGTCGGGAGTCTAGCACAGATACGCAGTATTTT. As protein: CSADSRESSTDTQYF.

As concerns this clonotype: Germline and junction disagree at one end, which may indicate a read error. This rearrangement joins TRBV6-5 to TRBJ1-6; D call uncertain. This CDR3 contains 16 residues. CDR1 and CDR2 from the germline V gene are MNHEY and SVGAGI. The CDR3 loop reads CTSSYSASKKGSPLHF. CDR3 DNA sequence: TGTACCAGCAGTTACTCAGCGTCTAAAAAAGGTTCACCCCTCCACTTT.

The sample holds a few counts of this clonotype. The chain uses TRBV20-1 and TRBJ2-5; 8 bases are a match to TRBD2. The CDR3 length is 13 residues. V was clipped by 6 bases and J by 3 bases; unmatched bases: 6. In germline, CDR1 is DFQATT, CDR2 SNEGSKA (reference sequence). The CDR3 loop reads CSAIPGLEETQYF. The DNA for the CDR3 is TGCAGTGCAATCCCGGGACTAGAAGAGACCCAGTACTTC.

The CDR3 sequence: CASSRRTAPNTEAFF. As DNA, the CDR3 is TGTGCCAGCAGCCGACGGACGGCCCCGAACACTGAAGCTTTCTTT. The V call is TRBV11-3, the J call TRBJ1-1; D remains ambiguous. Germline lookup yields CDR1 SGHNT and CDR2 YENEEA. Trimming took 5 bases from V and 1 from J, leaving 14 bases between them. The CDR3 extends over 15 amino acids.

The chain combines TRBV12-5 with TRBJ1-5, with TRBD1 as a possible D gene (5 bases). The germline CDR1 and CDR2 sequences are LGHNT and FRNRAP. The CDR3 is 14 amino acids. Trimming shortened V by 4 bases and J by 2 bases, and 9 bases separated the two germline ends. The CDR3 here is CASGSSTGNQPQHF. DNA for the CDR3: TGTGCTAGTGGTTCCTCGACAGGCAATCAGCCCCAGCATTTT.

Points on this clonotype: At one of its ends the junction is not consistent with the germline gene, which may arise from a read error. The chain recombines TRBV29-1 with TRBJ2-7, with D hard to call. Looked up from germline, CDR1 is SQVTM and CDR2 is ANQGSEA. The CDR3 loop spans 13 amino acids. CDR3 residues: CSGEVTWGYEQYF. CDR3 sequence (DNA): TGCAGCGGTGAAGTTACTTGGGGCTACGAGCAGTACTTC.

The V and J genes are TRBV12-3 or TRBV12-4 and TRBJ1-2; tentatively, D is TRBD1 (5 bases). CDR3 length: 14 amino acids. Between the trimmed V and J ends, which lost 3 bases and 5 bases, there was a span of 13 bases. The CDR3 nucleotides are TGTGCCAGCAGTTTGGGCAGAAGGGGATATGGCTACACCTTC. This codes for CASSLGRRGYGYTF.

The genes are TRBV6-1 and TRBJ2-7; 8 bases align to TRBD2. J was trimmed by 2 bases and V by 3 bases; bases with no gene match: 6. The germline V gene has CDR1 MNHNS and CDR2 SASEGT. The CDR3 spans 15 residues. The CDR3 sequence: CASSDSGRGAYEQYF. The CDR3 DNA is TGTGCCAGCAGTGACAGCGGGAGAGGCGCCTACGAGCAGTACTTC.

The chain uses TRBV25-1 and TRBJ2-1, with 7 bases aligning to TRBD1. The CDR3 extends over 12 amino acids. Trimming at V came to 8 bases and at J to 6 bases, leaving 4 bases not matched to a gene. Germline V CDR1 and CDR2: MGHDK, SYGVNS. The CDR3 region has the DNA TGTGCCAGCGCTGACAGGGTCAATGAGCAGTTCTTC. This sequence encodes CASADRVNEQFF.

This clonotype was observed a few times. The chain carries TRBV10-3 and TRBJ1-1; TRBD1 aligns across 7 bases. The CDR3 sequence is 16 residues long. V was pared by 6 bases and J by 6 bases, with 16 bases of the junction left unmatched. CDR1 ENHRY and CDR2 SYGVKD come from the germline V gene. Here the CDR3 DNA reads TGTGCCATCAGGACAGGGTTATCGGACTTGACCGCTGAAGCTTTCTTT. It translates to CAIRTGLSDLTAEAFF.